Each of the 28 T cell receptor beta chains below was sequenced from the same sample in a study of blood T cell repertoires in COVID-19. Data came from immunoSEQ multiplex PCR; TCRdb stores just in-frame clones and leaves some out. The sample shows about 220,000 clones, around three quarters of them seen only once. Material for sequencing was peripheral blood. Receptors originate from a woman in her 70s with acute or convalescent COVID-19.

The V gene is TRBV15, the J gene TRBJ2-1; 10 bases map to TRBD2. The CDR3 consists of 15 residues. V lost 1 base and J lost 7; bases outside the gene matches: 4. Germline CDR1 reads LNHNV; CDR2 reads YYDKDF (reference sequence). CDR3 DNA sequence: TGTGCCACCAGCAGAGCAGCGGGGGGGGCGAATGAGCAGTTCTTC. This codes for CATSRAAGGANEQFF.

V is TRBV11-2 and J is TRBJ1-2, with 7 bases lining up with TRBD1. This CDR3 region has 14 residues. Trimming removed 5 bases from V and 5 bases from J; junction bases left unmatched: 8. Germline loops: CDR1 SGHAT, CDR2 FQNNGV. This CDR3 reads CASSPTTGLYGYTF. The CDR3 bases are TGTGCCAGCAGCCCAACGACAGGGCTTTATGGCTACACCTTC. Full variable domain (missing parts from reference TRBV11-2 and TRBJ1-2): EAGVAQSPRYKIIEKRQSVAFWCNPISGHATLYWYQQILGQGPKLLIQFQNNGVVDDSQLPKDRFSAERLKGVDSTLKIQPAKLEDSAVYLCASSPTTGLYGYTFGSGTRLTVV.

This clone is a singleton in its sample. This chain links TRBV30 with TRBJ2-3; D might be TRBD1 (5 bases). This CDR3 is 14 amino acids long. V gave up 0 bases and J gave up 8 bases, with 15 bases separating them. The germline V gene encodes CDR1 GTSNPN and CDR2 SVGIG (reference sequence). The CDR3 sequence is CAWSVKTALATQYF. Written as DNA, the CDR3 is TGTGCCTGGAGTGTAAAGACAGCGCTTGCTACGCAGTATTTT.

This chain connects TRBV7-8 to TRBJ2-2, with TRBD1 matching over 8 bases. CDR1 and CDR2 from the germline V gene are SGHVS and FQNEAQ. The CDR3 is 19 amino acids. The V and J ends lost 2 bases and 2 bases, in that order; junction bases with no gene match: 13. This chain's CDR3 is CASSLIFRGRMENTGELFF. In DNA, the CDR3 is TGTGCCAGCAGCTTAATTTTCAGGGGGCGAATGGAAAACACCGGGGAGCTGTTTTTT.

This clone has a single count. In nucleotides, the CDR3 is TGCGCCAGCAGCTTGGTTGCCAGAGGAGAGACCCAGTACTTC. Protein product: CASSLVARGETQYF. V is TRBV5-1 and J is TRBJ2-5; D gene uncertain. V was shortened by 0 bases and J by 4 bases, with 10 bases between the two germline ends. The CDR3 is 14 residues long. Germline V gene data show CDR1 as SGHRS and CDR2 as YFSETQ.

This chain connects TRBV5-1 to TRBJ2-5, with D tentatively TRBD1 (5 bases). This CDR3 is built from 14 residues. The germline V gene encodes CDR1 SGHRS and CDR2 YFSETQ. Trimming removed 1 base at V and 5 bases at J, with 12 bases between. The CDR3 nucleotides read TGCGCCAGCAGCTTGACGGCATCAGGGGAGACCCAGTACTTC. Amino acids: CASSLTASGETQYF.

V is TRBV20-1 and J is TRBJ1-2; D gene uncertain. Germline V gene lookup returns CDR1 DFQATT and CDR2 SNEGSKA (reference sequence). Trimming stripped 6 bases from V and 7 bases from J, with 12 bases between. The CDR3 is 11 residues long. The CDR3 DNA is TGCAGTGCCCTAGCGGAGTCTGGCTACACCTTC. Translating it yields CSALAESGYTF.

The V and J genes are TRBV19 and TRBJ2-7, with 10 bases aligning to TRBD2. Per the germline V gene, CDR1 is LNHDA and CDR2 is SQIVND (reference sequence). V was pared by 3 bases and J by 2 bases, with 10 bases of the junction left unmatched. The CDR3 contains 17 residues. CDR3: CASSILHGLADTYEQYF. The CDR3 region has the DNA TGTGCCAGTAGTATCCTTCATGGACTAGCGGATACCTACGAGCAGTACTTC. The complete variable domain, with remaining parts taken from reference TRBV19 and TRBJ2-7, reads DGGITQSPKYLFRKEGQNVTLSCEQNLNHDAMYWYRQDPGQGLRLIYYSQIVNDFQKGDIAEGYSVSREKKESFPLTVTSAQKNPTAFYLCASSILHGLADTYEQYFGPGTRLTVT.

The chain is built from TRBV19 and TRBJ2-2; TRBD2 agrees at 15 bases. Germline assignment: CDR1 LNHDA and CDR2 SQIVND (reference sequence). The CDR3 extends over 18 amino acids. V shed 5 bases and J 1 base; nucleotides not matched to a gene: 5. The CDR3 DNA sequence: TGTGCCAGTAGTCTGGGACTAGCGGGGGGTAGGAACACCGGGGAGCTGTTTTTT. This encodes CASSLGLAGGRNTGELFF.

The gene calls are TRBV24-1 and TRBJ2-3, with D perhaps TRBD2 (6 bases). Trimming cost V 2 bases and J 0 bases, with 8 bases left between them. Germline values: CDR1 KGHDR, CDR2 SFDVKD. The CDR3 sequence is 15 residues long. CDR3 protein: CATSDYAGSTDTQYF. The CDR3, as DNA: TGTGCCACCAGTGATTATGCGGGGAGCACAGATACGCAGTATTTT.

The rearrangement joins TRBV7-2 to TRBJ2-2; D might be TRBD2 (5 bases). The length of the CDR3 is 14 residues. CDR1 SGHTA and CDR2 FQGNSA come from the germline V gene. Trimming took 1 base from V and 8 from J, leaving 11 bases between them. As DNA, the CDR3 is TGTGCCAGCAGCTTAGTGGGAGCCAAAGGGGAGCTGTTTTTT. Translated: CASSLVGAKGELFF.

The rearrangement links TRBV19 to TRBJ1-5; D unresolved. The CDR3 consists of 14 residues. Per the germline V gene, CDR1 is LNHDA and CDR2 is SQIVND (reference sequence). Trimming shortened V by 2 bases and J by 6 bases, and 11 bases separated the two germline ends. The DNA of the CDR3 is TGTGCCAGTAGTATACCAGGTTTAGGTCAGCCCCAGCATTTT. Amino acid sequence: CASSIPGLGQPQHF.

The chain is built from TRBV5-1 and TRBJ2-5; TRBD2 matches 13 bases. CDR1 is SGHRS, CDR2 YFSETQ, per germline. There are 15 residues in the CDR3. Trimming removed 6 bases from V and 1 base from J; junction bases left unmatched: 3. The CDR3 here is CASTRLAGGQETQYF. The DNA for the CDR3 is TGCGCCAGCACCCGACTAGCGGGGGGCCAAGAGACCCAGTACTTC.

This chain connects TRBV5-6 to TRBJ1-4; D not certain. This CDR3 contains 14 residues. CDR1 SGHDT and CDR2 YYEEEE come from the germline V gene. Trimming pared 3 bases from V and 7 bases from J, leaving 13 bases between. Written as DNA, the CDR3 is TGTGCCAGCAGCTCGGGATTGGAGGGTGAAAAACTGTTTTTT. Residues: CASSSGLEGEKLFF.

The chain links TRBV7-8 to TRBJ2-5; 14 bases line up with TRBD2. The CDR3 consists of 16 residues. V shed 5 bases and J 2 bases; nucleotides not matched to a gene: 4. Looked up from germline, CDR1 is SGHVS and CDR2 is FQNEAQ. CDR3 coding DNA: TGTGCCAGCAGCCGGACTAGCGGGGGGTCTCAAGAGACCCAGTACTTC. This sequence encodes CASSRTSGGSQETQYF. The complete variable domain, with remaining parts taken from reference TRBV7-8 and TRBJ2-5, reads GAGVSQSPRYKVAKRGQDVALRCDPISGHVSLFWYQQALGQGPEFLTYFQNEAQLDKSGLPSDRFFAERPEGSVSTLKIQRTQQEDSAVYLCASSRTSGGSQETQYFGPGTRLLVL.

The chain is built from TRBV5-1 and TRBJ2-1, with 8 nucleotides matching TRBD2. Germline CDR1 reads SGHRS; CDR2 reads YFSETQ. This CDR3 region has 15 residues. Trimming removed 0 bases from V and 9 bases from J; junction bases left unmatched: 8. For the CDR3, the DNA is TGCGCCAGCAGCTTGGCGGGGGGGCCGTGGGCTGAGCAGTTCTTC. Protein sequence: CASSLAGGPWAEQFF.

The CDR3 nucleotides read TGTGCCAGCAGCCCCGGGGGACAGACCTATGGCTACACCTTC. Translation gives CASSPGGQTYGYTF. The rearrangement uses TRBV7-9 and TRBJ1-2; 7 bases are a match to TRBD1. Germline V gives CDR1 SEHNR, CDR2 FQNEAQ (reference sequence). The CDR3 totals 14 residues. J was trimmed by 4 bases and V by 5 bases; bases with no gene match: 7.

CDR3 in amino acids: CAWSAPNGAKNIQYF. CDR3 in DNA: TGTGCCTGGAGTGCCCCGAACGGAGCCAAAAACATTCAGTACTTC. The chain couples TRBV30 to TRBJ2-4; D unclear. The CDR3 covers 15 residues. V was clipped by 1 base and J by 0 bases, with 10 bases between them. Germline loops: CDR1 GTSNPN, CDR2 SVGIG (reference sequence).

This sequence joins TRBV10-2 and TRBJ1-1, with TRBD1 matching 8 bases. The CDR3 spans 13 residues. The germline CDR1 and CDR2 sequences are WSHSY and SAAADI. The trim removed 3 bases at V and 5 bases at J, leaving 2 bases unmatched. The CDR3 nucleotides read TGCGCCAGCAGTGAACAGGGGGGAACTGAAGCTTTCTTT. It codes for CASSEQGGTEAFF.

The J gene is TRBJ1-2, the V gene TRBV3-1 (or the pseudogene TRBV3-2); possibly TRBD1 for D (5 bases). CDR1 LGHDT and CDR2 YNNKEL come from the germline V gene (reference sequence). CDR3 length equals 15 residues. The ends were cut back, 5 bases at V and 0 bases at J, with 13 bases in the middle. As DNA, the CDR3 is TGTGCCAGCAGCTCGGGGGGGACGCCTAACTATGGCTACACCTTC. Amino acids: CASSSGGTPNYGYTF.

The V call is TRBV30, the J call TRBJ1-1, with a possible D match to TRBD1 (5 bases). Trimming stripped 3 bases from V and 9 bases from J, with 17 bases between. The V gene's germline CDR1 is GTSNPN and CDR2 SVGIG (reference sequence). This CDR3 has 13 residues. CDR3 DNA: TGTGCCTGGAGCGGGGAGGGCAGGGAGAAAGCTTTCTTT. Its translation: CAWSGEGREKAFF.

The chain carries TRBV12-5 and TRBJ2-1, with TRBD1 matching 7 bases. This CDR3 is 15 amino acids long. Per the germline V gene, CDR1 is LGHNT and CDR2 is FRNRAP. Losses at the gene ends were 1 base for V and 8 bases for J; bases not matched to a gene: 8. In nucleotides, the CDR3 is TGTGCTAGTGGTTTGGAAGAAGGACAGGTCCATGAGCAGTTCTTC. This gives the protein CASGLEEGQVHEQFF.

CDR3 sequence (DNA): TGTGCCAGCAGCTCCTTGGTTGGGGGACAGGGGGCGAGTAATCAGCCCCAGCATTTT. It translates to CASSSLVGGQGASNQPQHF. This rearrangement joins TRBV5-6 to TRBJ1-5, with 12 bases lining up with TRBD1. Germline V gene sequence: CDR1 SGHDT, CDR2 YYEEEE. The CDR3 totals 19 residues. With V trimmed by 3 bases and J by 4 bases, 14 bases remained unmatched. Full variable domain (outside the CDR3, taken from reference TRBV5-6 and TRBJ1-5): DAGVTQSPTHLIKTRGQQVTLRCSPKSGHDTVSWYQQALGQGPQFIFQYYEEEERQRGNFPDRFSGHQFPNYSSELNVNALLLGDSALYLCASSSLVGGQGASNQPQHFGDGTRLSIL.

This clone was picked up one time. The gene calls are TRBV6-5 and TRBJ2-4; the match to TRBD1 covers 7 bases. This CDR3 region has 13 residues. V dropped 2 bases and J dropped 15; count of bases not matched to a gene: 10. CDR1 is MNHEY and CDR2 is SVGAGI in the germline V gene. This chain's CDR3 is CASSYGERGRWYF. CDR3 coding DNA: TGTGCCAGCAGTTACGGTGAAAGGGGGCGTTGGTACTTC.

CDR3 coding DNA: TGTGCCAGCAGTCGACAAAACACTGAAGCTTTCTTT. Its translation is CASSRQNTEAFF. The J gene is TRBJ1-1, the V gene TRBV25-1; D ambiguous. Trimming removed 5 bases at V and 2 bases at J, with 6 bases between. Per the germline V gene, CDR1 is MGHDK and CDR2 is SYGVNS. The CDR3 runs to 12 residues.

The V call is TRBV30, the J call TRBJ2-2; D is perhaps TRBD2 (5 bases). The V gene's germline CDR1 is GTSNPN and CDR2 SVGIG (reference sequence). CDR3 length equals 13 residues. Trimming stripped 0 bases from V and 5 bases from J, with 7 bases between. The CDR3 sequence: CAWSVGGTGELFF. CDR3 sequence (DNA): TGTGCCTGGAGTGTAGGAGGTACCGGGGAGCTGTTTTTT.

The chain carries TRBV10-1 and TRBJ1-2, with TRBD1 matching 8 bases. This CDR3 contains 13 residues. In germline, CDR1 is WNHNN, CDR2 SYGVQD (reference sequence). Trimming removed 6 bases from V and 4 bases from J; junction bases left unmatched: 4. In DNA form, the CDR3 reads TGCGCCAGCAGCGCCGGGACAGGCTATGGCTACACCTTC. Encoded protein: CASSAGTGYGYTF.

The chain joins TRBV30 to TRBJ1-5; the D gene is possibly TRBD1 (6 bases). Trimming stripped 2 bases from V and 0 bases from J, with 14 bases between. CDR1 is GTSNPN and CDR2 is SVGIG in the germline V gene (reference sequence). The CDR3 runs 16 residues. The CDR3 loop is CAWSRGGHNSNQPQHF. The CDR3, as DNA: TGTGCCTGGAGTCGGGGGGGCCACAATAGCAATCAGCCCCAGCATTTT.